This T cell receptor beta chain was obtained from a study of tumor-infiltrating lymphocytes in primary liver carcinoma. RNA and DNA were co-extracted from roughly 20-30 mg of unsorted bulk tissue. Every patient had chronic HBV infection and was treatment-naive. Study-wide results and caveats: Tumor specimens were characterized by a significantly higher top-250-clone fraction than blood (p = 0.039). Researchers report that only about 7-24% of top clones turned up in all five tumor regions.

A primer in the constant region served to generate TCR beta cDNA from around 500 ng of total RNA. Three nested multiplex PCR rounds of slightly modified ARM-PCR generated TCR beta libraries. Via MiXCR, TCRdb re-called the multiplex PCR reads, giving one row per CDR3 protein. The table lists 50,000 or so distinct CDR3 sequences, 60% to 80% of them singletons, with approximately 24% in the top ten. Concerning this clonotype itself: What it binds is unknown. In this CDR3 the conserved last residue, phenylalanine or tryptophan, is missing, so a read error is likely.

The TCR sequence derives from a man in his forties or fifties with primary liver carcinoma and hepatitis B virus infection. The specimen was liver tumor tissue from sampling region 5. Subset specified: tumor region T5, tumor centre.

The CDR3 loop is CSVGLTGKLFL. In DNA form, the CDR3 reads TGCAGCGTTGGACTCACCGGGAAGCTGTTTCTT. The chain employs TRBV29-1 and TRBJ2-2; a possible D gene is TRBD2 (5 bases). The CDR3 runs 11 residues. Germline CDR1 and CDR2: SQVTM and ANQGSEA.